This record looks at one T cell receptor beta chain sequence and its context. The sample is drawn from a study of blood T cell repertoires in COVID-19. Study information: Both acute and convalescent COVID-19 samples were obtained from the United States, Italy and Spain.

Methods used by the authors: Reference gene primer amplification gave estimated nucleated cell counts. Clones were sequenced by immunoSEQ multiplex PCR, and TCRdb holds only the in-frame ones, with some missing. V, J and clone size derive from that table, while D and trimming were established from the DNA sequence. The table includes 200,000 to 300,000 clones, approximately 80% detected once. The germline CDR1 and CDR2 sequences are SGHTS and YDEGEE. V shed 4 bases and J 1 base; nucleotides not matched to a gene: 8. The CDR3 is made up of 16 amino acids. Material: peripheral blood. This chain joins TRBV5-8 and TRBJ1-5; 7 nucleotides match TRBD1. This TCR came from a woman older than 75 with COVID-19, enrolled during active disease. CDR3 nucleotides: TGTGCCAGCAGCCCGGGGACAGCCTGGAGCAATCAGCCCCAGCATTTT. This encodes CASSPGTAWSNQPQHF.